Sequencing of this TCR beta chain was carried out in a study of T cell responses to AZD1222 COVID-19 vaccine. The study's findings and limits: Reportedly, nearly half of unique spike TCRs recognized epitopes outside B.1.351/B.1.1.7 mutations. Donors were mostly white British, more females; clonal diversity possibly underestimated. Only a handful of AZD1222 recipients, more than five in all, had baseline seropositivity. Spike-specific TCR breadth and depth were elevated following two AZD1222 doses.

Remarks on this clone: The antigen is unknown.

Generated by immunoSEQ multiplex PCR, the TCRdb table keeps only in-frame clones and is missing some. This table has some 200,000 clones, approximately 94% appearing once. The sample here was peripheral blood, taken on day 0 of MenACWY control vaccination. This TCR was recovered from an adult in good health.

The CDR3 spells CASSLGVQETQYF. The CDR3 DNA follows: TGTGCCAGCAGCTTGGGGGTGCAAGAGACCCAGTACTTC. The J gene is TRBJ2-5, the V gene TRBV7-6; TRBD1 or TRBD2 may be the D gene (5 bases each). Trimming removed 3 bases from V and 2 bases from J, with 7 bases in between. Germline V CDR1 and CDR2: SGHVS, FNYEAQ. The CDR3 has 13 residues.